This T cell receptor (beta chain) was identified during a study of blood T cell repertoires in COVID-19. As for the study in general: The United States, Italy and Spain supplied acute and convalescent COVID-19 samples. T cells, B-cell-depleted T cells, or PBMCs supplied cDNA or gDNA.

V was clipped by 5 bases and J by 5 bases; unmatched bases: 12. The CDR3 contains 17 residues. Germline V CDR1 and CDR2: SEHNR, FQNEAQ (reference sequence). Study processing details: Reference gene primer amplification gave nucleated cell count estimates. Only in-frame clones appear in the TCRdb table, and some are missing; sequencing was by immunoSEQ multiplex PCR. That table supplies the V and J calls and clone size; D and trimming were determined from the DNA. Of a few hundred thousand clones in the sample, around four fifths were seen once. The sample consisted of peripheral blood. The rearrangement links TRBV7-9 to TRBJ2-5, with 12 positions matching TRBD2. The clonotype comes from a man in his 60s with acute or convalescent COVID-19. CDR3: CASSRPSGGVFDETQYF. In nucleotides, the CDR3 is TGTGCCAGCAGCAGGCCTAGCGGGGGGGTGTTTGACGAGACCCAGTACTTC. The full variable domain, completed using reference TRBV7-9 and TRBJ2-5, is DTGVSQNPRHKITKRGQNVTFRCDPISEHNRLYWYRQTLGQGPEFLTYFQNEAQLEKSRLLSDRFSAERPKGSFSTLEIQRTEQGDSAMYLCASSRPSGGVFDETQYFGPGTRLLVL.